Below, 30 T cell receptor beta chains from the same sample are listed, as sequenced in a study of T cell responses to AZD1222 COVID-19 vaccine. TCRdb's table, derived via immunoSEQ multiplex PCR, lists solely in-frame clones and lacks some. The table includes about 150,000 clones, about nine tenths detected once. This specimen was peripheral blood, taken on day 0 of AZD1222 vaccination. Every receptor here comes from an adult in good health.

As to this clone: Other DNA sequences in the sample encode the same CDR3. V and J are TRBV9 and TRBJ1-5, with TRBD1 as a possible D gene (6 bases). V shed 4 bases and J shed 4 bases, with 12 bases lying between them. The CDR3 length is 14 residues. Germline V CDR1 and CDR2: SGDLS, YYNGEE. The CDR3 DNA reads TGTGCCAGCAGCCCCGGAGGGGGGAATCAGCCCCAGCATTTT. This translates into CASSPGGGNQPQHF.

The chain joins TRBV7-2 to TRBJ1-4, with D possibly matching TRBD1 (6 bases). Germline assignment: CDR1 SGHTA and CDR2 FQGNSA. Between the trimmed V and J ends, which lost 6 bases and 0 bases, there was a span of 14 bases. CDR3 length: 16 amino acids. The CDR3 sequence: CASRRRGGTTNEKLFF. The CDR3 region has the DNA TGTGCCAGCAGAAGGAGGGGGGGCACAACTAATGAAAAACTGTTTTTT.

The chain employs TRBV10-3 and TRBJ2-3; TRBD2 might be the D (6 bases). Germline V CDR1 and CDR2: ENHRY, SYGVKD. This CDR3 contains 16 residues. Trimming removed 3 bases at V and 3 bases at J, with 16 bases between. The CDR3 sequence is CAISEEGGGLTDTQYF. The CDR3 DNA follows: TGTGCCATCAGTGAAGAGGGTGGGGGGTTGACAGATACGCAGTATTTT.

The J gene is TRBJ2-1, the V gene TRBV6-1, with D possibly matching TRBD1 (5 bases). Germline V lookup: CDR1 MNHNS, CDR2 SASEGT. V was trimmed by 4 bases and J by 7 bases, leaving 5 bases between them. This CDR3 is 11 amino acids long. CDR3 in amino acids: CASSGTNEQFF. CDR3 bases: TGTGCCAGCAGTGGGACAAATGAGCAGTTCTTC.

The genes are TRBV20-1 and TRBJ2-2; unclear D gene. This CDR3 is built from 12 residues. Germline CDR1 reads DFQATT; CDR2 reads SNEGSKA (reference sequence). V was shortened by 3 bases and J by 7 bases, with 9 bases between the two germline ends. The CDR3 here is CSASFLGGELFF. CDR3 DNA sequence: TGCAGTGCTAGTTTCCTGGGCGGGGAGCTGTTTTTT.

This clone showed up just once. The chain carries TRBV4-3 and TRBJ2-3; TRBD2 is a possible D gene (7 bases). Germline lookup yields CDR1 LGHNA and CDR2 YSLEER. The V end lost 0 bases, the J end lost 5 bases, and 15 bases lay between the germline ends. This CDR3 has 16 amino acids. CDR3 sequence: CASSQDRGARVDTQYF. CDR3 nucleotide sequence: TGCGCCAGCAGCCAAGATCGGGGGGCCCGGGTAGATACGCAGTATTTT.

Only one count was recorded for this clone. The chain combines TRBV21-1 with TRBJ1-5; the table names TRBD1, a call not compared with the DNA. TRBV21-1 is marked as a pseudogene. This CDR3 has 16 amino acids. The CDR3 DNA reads TGTGCCAGCAGCATCACAGACAGGGCTAGCAATCAGCCCCAGCATTTT. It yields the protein CASSITDRASNQPQHF.

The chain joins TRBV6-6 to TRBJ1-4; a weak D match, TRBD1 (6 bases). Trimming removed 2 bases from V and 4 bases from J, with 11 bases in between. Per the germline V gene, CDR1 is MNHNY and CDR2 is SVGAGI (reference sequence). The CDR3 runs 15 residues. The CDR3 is CASSYRGGLNEKLFF. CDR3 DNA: TGTGCCAGCAGTTACAGGGGGGGCCTTAATGAAAAACTGTTTTTT.

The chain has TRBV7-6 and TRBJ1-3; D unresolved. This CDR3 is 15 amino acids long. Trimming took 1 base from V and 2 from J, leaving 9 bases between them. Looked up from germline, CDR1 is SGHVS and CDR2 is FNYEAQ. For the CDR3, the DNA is TGTGCCAGCAGCTTAGTCCCCCCGGCTGGAAACACCATATATTTT. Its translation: CASSLVPPAGNTIYF.

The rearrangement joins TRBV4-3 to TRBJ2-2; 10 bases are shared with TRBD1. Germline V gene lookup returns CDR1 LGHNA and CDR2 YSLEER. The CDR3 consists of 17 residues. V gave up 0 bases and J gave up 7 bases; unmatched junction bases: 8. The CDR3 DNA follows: TGCGCCAGCAGCCAAGACCGGGACAGGGGTTTTGGCGGGGAGCTGTTTTTT. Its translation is CASSQDRDRGFGGELFF.

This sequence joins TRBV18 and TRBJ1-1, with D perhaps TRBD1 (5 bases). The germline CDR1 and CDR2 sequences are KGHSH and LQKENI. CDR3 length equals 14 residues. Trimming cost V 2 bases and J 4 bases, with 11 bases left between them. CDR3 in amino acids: CASSPTYGGTEAFF. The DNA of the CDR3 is TGTGCCAGCTCACCAACTTACGGGGGCACTGAAGCTTTCTTT.

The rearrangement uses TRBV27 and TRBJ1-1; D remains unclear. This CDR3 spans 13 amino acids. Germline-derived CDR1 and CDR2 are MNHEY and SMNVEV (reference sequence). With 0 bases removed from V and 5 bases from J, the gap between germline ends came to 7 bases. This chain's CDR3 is CASSLSGLTEAFF. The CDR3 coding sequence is TGTGCCAGCAGTTTATCAGGGTTGACTGAAGCTTTCTTT.

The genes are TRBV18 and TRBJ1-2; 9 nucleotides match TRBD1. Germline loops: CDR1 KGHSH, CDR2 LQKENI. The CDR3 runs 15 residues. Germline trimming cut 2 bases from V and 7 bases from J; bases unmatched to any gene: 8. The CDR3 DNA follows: TGTGCCAGCTCACCAGAGGTGAACAGGGGGCTTGGCTACACCTTC. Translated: CASSPEVNRGLGYTF.

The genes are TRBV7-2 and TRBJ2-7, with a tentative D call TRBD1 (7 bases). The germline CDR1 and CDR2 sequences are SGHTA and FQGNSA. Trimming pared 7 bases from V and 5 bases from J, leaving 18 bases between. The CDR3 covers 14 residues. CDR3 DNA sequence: TGTGCCAGCATCGCAGGGGGGTCCCTGGACGAGCAGTACTTC. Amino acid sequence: CASIAGGSLDEQYF.

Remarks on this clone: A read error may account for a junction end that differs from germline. The CDR3 DNA reads TGTGCCAGCAGCTCGAACTCCTTCAATGAGCAGTTCTTC. Translating gives CASSSNSFNEQFF. The chain uses TRBV7-7 and TRBJ2-1; no reliable D call. Germline V gene lookup returns CDR1 SSHAT and CDR2 FNYEAQ (reference sequence). There are 13 residues in the CDR3.

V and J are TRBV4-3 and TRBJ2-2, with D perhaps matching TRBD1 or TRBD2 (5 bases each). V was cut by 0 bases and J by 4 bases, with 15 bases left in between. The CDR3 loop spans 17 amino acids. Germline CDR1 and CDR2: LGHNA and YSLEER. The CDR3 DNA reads TGCGCCAGCAGCCAAGATTTCGGGGCCCGGGGCACCGGGGAGCTGTTTTTT. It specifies CASSQDFGARGTGELFF.

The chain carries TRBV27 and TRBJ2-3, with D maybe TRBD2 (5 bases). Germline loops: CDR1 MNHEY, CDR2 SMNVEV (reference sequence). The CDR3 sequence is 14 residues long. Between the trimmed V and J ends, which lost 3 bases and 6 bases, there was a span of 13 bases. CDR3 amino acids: CASSFLGSVDTQYF. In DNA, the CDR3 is TGTGCCAGCAGTTTCCTAGGTAGCGTGGATACGCAGTATTTT.

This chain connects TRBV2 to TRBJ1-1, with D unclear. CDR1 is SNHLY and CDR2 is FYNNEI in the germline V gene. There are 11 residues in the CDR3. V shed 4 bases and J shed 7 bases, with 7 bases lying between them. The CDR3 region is CASSVRGEAFF. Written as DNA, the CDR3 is TGTGCCAGCAGTGTACGGGGTGAAGCTTTCTTT.

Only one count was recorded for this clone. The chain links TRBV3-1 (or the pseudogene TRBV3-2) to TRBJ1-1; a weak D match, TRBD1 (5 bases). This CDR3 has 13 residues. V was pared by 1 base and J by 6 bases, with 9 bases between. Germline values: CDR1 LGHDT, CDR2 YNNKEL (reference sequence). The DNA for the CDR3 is TGTGCCAGCAGCCAAGGGGGCGGATCTGAAGCTTTCTTT. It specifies CASSQGGGSEAFF.

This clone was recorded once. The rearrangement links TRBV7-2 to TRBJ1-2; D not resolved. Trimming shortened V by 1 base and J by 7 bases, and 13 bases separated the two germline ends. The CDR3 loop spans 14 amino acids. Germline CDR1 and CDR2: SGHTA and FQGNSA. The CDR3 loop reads CASSLGSAVSGYTF. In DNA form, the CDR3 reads TGTGCCAGCAGCTTAGGTAGCGCGGTTTCTGGCTACACCTTC.

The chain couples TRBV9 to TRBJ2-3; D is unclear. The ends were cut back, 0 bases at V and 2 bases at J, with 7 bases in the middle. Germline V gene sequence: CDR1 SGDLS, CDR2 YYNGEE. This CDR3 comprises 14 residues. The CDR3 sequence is CASSVGHVTDTQYF. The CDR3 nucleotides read TGTGCCAGCAGCGTAGGACATGTCACAGATACGCAGTATTTT.

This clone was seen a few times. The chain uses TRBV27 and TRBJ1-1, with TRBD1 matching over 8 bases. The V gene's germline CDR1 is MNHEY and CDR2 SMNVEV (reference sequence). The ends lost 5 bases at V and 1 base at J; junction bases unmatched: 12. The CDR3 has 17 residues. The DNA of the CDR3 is TGTGCCAGCAGTCACCTCGGACAGGGTGTCCAGAACACTGAAGCTTTCTTT. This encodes CASSHLGQGVQNTEAFF.

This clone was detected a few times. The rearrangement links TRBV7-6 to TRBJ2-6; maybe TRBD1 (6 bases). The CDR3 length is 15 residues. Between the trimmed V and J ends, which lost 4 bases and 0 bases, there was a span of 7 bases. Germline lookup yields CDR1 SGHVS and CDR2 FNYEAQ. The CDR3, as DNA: TGTGCCAGCAGCTCGGGACACTCTGGGGCCAACGTCCTGACTTTC. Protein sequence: CASSSGHSGANVLTF.

The CDR3 DNA reads TGTGCCAGCACCCCCCCCGGTCTGGGTGAGACCCAGTACTTC. This encodes CASTPPGLGETQYF. The V gene is TRBV2, the J gene TRBJ2-5; the D is unclear. The CDR3 is made up of 14 amino acids. V dropped 7 bases and J dropped 5 bases, with 17 bases sitting between them. The germline gives CDR1 SNHLY, CDR2 FYNNEI.

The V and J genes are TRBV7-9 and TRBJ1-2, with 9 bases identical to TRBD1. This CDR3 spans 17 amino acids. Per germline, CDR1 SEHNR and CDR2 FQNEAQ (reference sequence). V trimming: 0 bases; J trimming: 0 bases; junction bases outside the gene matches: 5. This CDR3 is CASSLARDRASNYGYTF. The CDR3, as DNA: TGTGCCAGCAGCTTAGCGCGGGACAGGGCCTCTAACTATGGCTACACCTTC.

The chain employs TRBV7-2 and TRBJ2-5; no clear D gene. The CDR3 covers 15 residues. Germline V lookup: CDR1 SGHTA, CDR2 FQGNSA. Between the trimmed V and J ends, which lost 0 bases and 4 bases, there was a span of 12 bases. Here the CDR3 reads CASSLALLATETQYF. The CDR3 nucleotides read TGTGCCAGCAGCTTAGCGCTTTTGGCGACAGAGACCCAGTACTTC.

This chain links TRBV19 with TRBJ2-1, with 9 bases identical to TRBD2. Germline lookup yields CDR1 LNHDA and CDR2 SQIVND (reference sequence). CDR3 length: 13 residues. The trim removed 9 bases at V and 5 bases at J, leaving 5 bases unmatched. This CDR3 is CASKASGDNEQFF. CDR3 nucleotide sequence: TGTGCCAGCAAGGCTAGCGGGGACAATGAGCAGTTCTTC.

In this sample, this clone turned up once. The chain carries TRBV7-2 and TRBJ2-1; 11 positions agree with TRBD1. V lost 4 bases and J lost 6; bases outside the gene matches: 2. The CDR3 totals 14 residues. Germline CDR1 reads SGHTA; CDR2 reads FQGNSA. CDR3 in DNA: TGTGCCAGCAGCTCCGGGACAGGGGGCAATGAGCAGTTCTTC. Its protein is CASSSGTGGNEQFF.

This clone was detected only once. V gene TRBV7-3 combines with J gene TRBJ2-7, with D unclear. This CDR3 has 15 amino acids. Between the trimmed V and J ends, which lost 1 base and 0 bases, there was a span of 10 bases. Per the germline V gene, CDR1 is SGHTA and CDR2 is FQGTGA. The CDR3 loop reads CASSLSAGVSYEQYF. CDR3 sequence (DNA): TGTGCCAGCAGCTTAAGTGCTGGAGTCTCCTACGAGCAGTACTTC.

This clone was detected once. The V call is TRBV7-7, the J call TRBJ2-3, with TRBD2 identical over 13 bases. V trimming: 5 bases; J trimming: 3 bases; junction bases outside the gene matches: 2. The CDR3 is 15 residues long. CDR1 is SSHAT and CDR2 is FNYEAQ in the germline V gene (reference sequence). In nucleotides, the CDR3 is TGTGCCAGCAGCCCGACTAGCGGGGGGACAGATACGCAGTATTTT. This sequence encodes CASSPTSGGTDTQYF.